The entry below gives a single T cell receptor (beta chain) sequence along with its context. Its antigen is not identified. This sample was taken from a study of synovial regulatory T cells in juvenile arthritis. General study findings and limits: Synovial Tregs shared more CDR3 sequences with iaTregs than other blood Tregs. TCR diversity was lower in inflammation-associated blood Treg cells than in other blood Treg cells. Synovial Teff and blood CPL repertoires partially overlapped with iaTreg TCR repertoires, which were largely patient-private.

Roughly 11-patient cohort: 11 active juvenile idiopathic arthritis patients, 3 polyarticular, 8 oligoarticular. The CDR3 is made up of 16 amino acids. No DNA was logged. CDR1 is GTSNPN, CDR2 SVGIG, per germline (reference sequence). Libraries were prepared by immunoSEQ multiplex PCR; TCRdb keeps only in-frame clonotypes and omits some of them. The sample totals over 9,000 clones. V and J are TRBV30 and TRBJ1-1; without DNA, the TCRdb call of TRBD1 cannot be checked. The origin of this receptor is a donor between 2 and 35 years old with juvenile idiopathic arthritis. The sample consisted of Treg cells from blood. Described subset: remaining (HLA-DR-negative) circulating blood Treg cells. CDR3 loop: CAWSSDRWDRYTEAFF.